This TCR beta chain was sequenced in a study of beta chain features in type 1 diabetes. Study as a whole: Investigators examined nearly 110,000,000 sorted cells across all samples.

Study-wide results and caveats: Patients with Type 1 diabetes showed moderately but significantly shorter TCRB CDR3s in all four CD4+ subsets. VDJ junctions sequenced from type 1 diabetes patients showed fewer insertions and more deletions.

The entirety of the isolated RNA underwent reverse transcription, so expressed TCRB transcripts were sequenced. Data came from immunoSEQ multiplex PCR; TCRdb stores just in-frame clones and leaves some out. This table holds about 640,000 clones, over 10% found once. This clone has more than one count but fewer than ten. The antigen is unknown. Other DNA variants within this sample encode the same CDR3. This sequence was found in a man aged 30-40 years with type 1 diabetes. The sequencing input was naive CD4+ T cells from blood.

This CDR3 reads CASGLDGYTF. The CDR3 coding sequence is TGTGCTAGTGGTTTGGATGGCTACACCTTC. The chain links TRBV12-5 to TRBJ1-2; D gene ambiguous. V lost 1 base to trimming and J lost 6 bases, with 0 bases between them. The CDR3 consists of 10 residues. Germline CDR1 LGHNT, CDR2 FRNRAP.